This T cell receptor beta chain was captured by sequencing in a study of T cells after yellow fever vaccination. At the level of the study: Researchers used SMART-Seq v4 Ultra Low Input to prepare fractions that had low cell numbers.

From the 5' RACE reads, TCRdb called clonotypes with MiXCR, one entry per CDR3 protein. The sample shows a few hundred thousand distinct CDR3 sequences, under 7.5% of them seen only once. CDR3 length equals 12 residues. CDR1 and CDR2 from the germline V gene are LNHDA and SQIVND (reference sequence). V dropped 5 bases and J dropped 5 bases, with 9 bases sitting between them. In its sample, this clonotype was seen a few times. Its antigen is currently unknown. Broader study findings: Contaminating bulk clonotypes could be abundant in FACS-sorted repertoires. In post-booster samples, most primary-vaccination clones reappeared (about 95% CD4, 88% CD8).

This chain links TRBV19 with TRBJ2-5; perhaps TRBD1 as D (5 bases). The sequence came from a man under 40 who received the YFV17D yellow fever vaccine. The sample consisted of PBMCs, taken 5 days after the yellow fever booster vaccination. The CDR3, as DNA: TGTGCCAGTAGTGCTAACAGGGAGACCCAGTACTTC. This encodes CASSANRETQYF.